This T cell receptor (beta chain) was identified in a study of T cells in Graves' hyperthyroidism and ophthalmopathy. Whole-study findings and limits: Blood also showed most of the thyroid clonotypes that were expanded above 0.001.

It was RNA transcripts that yielded the amplified TCR beta CDR3 regions. Primed by the HTBI set, a first-round RT-PCR was run on the TCR CDR3. TCRdb passed the multiplex PCR reads through MiXCR, listing each CDR3 protein once. The sample yields about 210,000 distinct CDR3 sequences, approximately 17% seen once. Per the germline V gene, CDR1 is MNHEY and CDR2 is SVGEGT. This CDR3 is built from 14 residues. V was clipped by 5 bases and J by 9 bases, with 17 bases between them. This clonotype occurred a few times. Its specificity is not known. The clonotype originates from a middle-aged man with Graves' hyperthyroidism. Input material: blood. V and J are TRBV6-2 or TRBV6-3 and TRBJ2-4, with D possibly being TRBD1 (6 bases). This chain's CDR3 is CASSEQGEVGIQYF. The CDR3 nucleotides are TGTGCCAGCAGTGAACAGGGTGAGGTTGGCATTCAGTACTTC.